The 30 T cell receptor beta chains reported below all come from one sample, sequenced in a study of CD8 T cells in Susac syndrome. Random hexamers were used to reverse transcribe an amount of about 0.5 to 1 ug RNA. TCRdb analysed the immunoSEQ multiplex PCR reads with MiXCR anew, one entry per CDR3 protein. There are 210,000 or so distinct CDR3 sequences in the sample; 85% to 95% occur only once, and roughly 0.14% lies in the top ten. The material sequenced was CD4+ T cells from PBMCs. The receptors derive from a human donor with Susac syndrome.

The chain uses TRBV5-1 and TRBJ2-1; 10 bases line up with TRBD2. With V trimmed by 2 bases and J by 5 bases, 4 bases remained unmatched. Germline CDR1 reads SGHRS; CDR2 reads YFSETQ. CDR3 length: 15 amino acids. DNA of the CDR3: TGCGCCAGCAGCTTAACTAGCGGGACCGACAATGAGCAGTTCTTC. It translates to CASSLTSGTDNEQFF.

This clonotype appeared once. This CDR3 reads CASNRASNQPQHF. The CDR3 region has the DNA TGTGCCAGCAACAGAGCTAGCAATCAGCCCCAGCATTTT. This chain uses TRBV12-3 or TRBV12-4 with TRBJ1-5; D not resolved. The CDR3 runs 13 residues. The ends were cut back, 7 bases at V and 0 bases at J, with 7 bases in the middle.

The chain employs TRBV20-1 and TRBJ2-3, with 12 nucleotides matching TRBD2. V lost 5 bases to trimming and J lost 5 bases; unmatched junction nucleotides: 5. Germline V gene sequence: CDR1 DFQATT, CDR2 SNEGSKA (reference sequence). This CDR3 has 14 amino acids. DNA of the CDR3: TGCAGTGCTCTACTAGCGGGGGGTATAGATACGCAGTATTTT. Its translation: CSALLAGGIDTQYF.

Written as DNA, the CDR3 is TGTGCCTGGAGTGTCGCCGGGGGGCAAGAGACCCAGTACTTC. Translated: CAWSVAGGQETQYF. The chain employs TRBV30 and TRBJ2-5, with 7 bases matching TRBD2. The CDR3 is made up of 14 amino acids. The V segment lost 0 bases and the J segment 2 bases; nucleotides outside the gene matches: 3. Germline assignment: CDR1 GTSNPN and CDR2 SVGIG (reference sequence). Full variable domain (rest looked up from reference TRBV30 and TRBJ2-5): SQTIHQWPATLVQPVGSPLSLECTVEGTSNPNLYWYRQAAGRGLQLLFYSVGIGQISSEVPQNLSASRPQDRQFILSSKKLLLSDSGFYLCAWSVAGGQETQYFGPGTRLLVL.

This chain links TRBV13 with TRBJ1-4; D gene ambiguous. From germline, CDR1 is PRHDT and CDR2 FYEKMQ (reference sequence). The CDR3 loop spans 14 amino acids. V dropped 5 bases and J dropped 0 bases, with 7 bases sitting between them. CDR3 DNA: TGTGCCAGCAGCCTCCGTGCAACTAATGAAAAACTGTTTTTT. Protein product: CASSLRATNEKLFF.

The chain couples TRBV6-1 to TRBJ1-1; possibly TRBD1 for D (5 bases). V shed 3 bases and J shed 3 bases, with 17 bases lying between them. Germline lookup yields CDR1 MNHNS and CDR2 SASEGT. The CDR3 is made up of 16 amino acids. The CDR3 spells CASSETPGRGDTEAFF. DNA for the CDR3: TGTGCCAGCAGTGAGACTCCGGGACGGGGGGACACTGAAGCTTTCTTT.

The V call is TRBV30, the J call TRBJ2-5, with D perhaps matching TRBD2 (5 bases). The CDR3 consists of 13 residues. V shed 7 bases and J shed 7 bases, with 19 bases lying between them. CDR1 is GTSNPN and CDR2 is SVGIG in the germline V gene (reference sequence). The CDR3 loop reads CASSDSVRGTQYF. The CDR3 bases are TGTGCCTCCTCGGACTCCGTCCGAGGGACCCAGTACTTC.

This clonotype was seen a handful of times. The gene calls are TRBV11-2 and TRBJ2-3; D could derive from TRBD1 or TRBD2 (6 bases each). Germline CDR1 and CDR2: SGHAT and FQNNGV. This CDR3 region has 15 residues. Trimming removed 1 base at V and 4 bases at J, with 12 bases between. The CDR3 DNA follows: TGTGCCAGCAGCTTAGGGAACAGGGAGGCAGATACGCAGTATTTT. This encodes CASSLGNREADTQYF.

In DNA, the CDR3 is TGCAGTGCTAGGCGCAGCGGTGGGTACAATGAGCAGTTCTTC. Its protein product is CSARRSGGYNEQFF. The V and J genes are TRBV20-1 and TRBJ2-1; D possibly corresponds to TRBD2 (5 bases). The V and J ends lost 3 bases and 4 bases respectively, with 13 bases between them. The CDR3 length is 14 residues. Germline CDR1 reads DFQATT; CDR2 reads SNEGSKA (reference sequence).

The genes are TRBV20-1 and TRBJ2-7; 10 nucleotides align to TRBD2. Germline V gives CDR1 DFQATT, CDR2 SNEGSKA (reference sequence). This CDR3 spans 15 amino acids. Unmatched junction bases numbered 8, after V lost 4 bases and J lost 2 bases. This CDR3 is CSATRTSGIPYEQYF. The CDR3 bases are TGCAGTGCTACTAGGACTAGCGGTATCCCCTACGAGCAGTACTTC.

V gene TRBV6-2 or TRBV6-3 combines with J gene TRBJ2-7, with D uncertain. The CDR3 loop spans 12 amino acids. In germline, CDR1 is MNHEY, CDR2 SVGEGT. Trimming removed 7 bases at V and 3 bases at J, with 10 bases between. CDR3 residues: CASTGFYYEQYF. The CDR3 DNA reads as TGTGCCAGCACCGGGTTTTACTACGAGCAGTACTTC.

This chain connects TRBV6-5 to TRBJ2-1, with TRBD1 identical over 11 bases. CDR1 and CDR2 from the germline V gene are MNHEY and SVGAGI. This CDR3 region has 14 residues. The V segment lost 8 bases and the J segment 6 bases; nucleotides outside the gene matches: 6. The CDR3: CASGTGTGGNEQFF. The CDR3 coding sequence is TGTGCCAGCGGTACCGGGACAGGGGGCAATGAGCAGTTCTTC.

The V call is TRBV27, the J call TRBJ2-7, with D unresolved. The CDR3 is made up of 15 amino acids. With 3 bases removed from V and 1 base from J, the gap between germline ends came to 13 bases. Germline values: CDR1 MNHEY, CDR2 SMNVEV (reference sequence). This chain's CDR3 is CASSLKPHGSYEQYF. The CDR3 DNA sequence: TGTGCCAGCAGTTTGAAGCCCCATGGGTCCTACGAGCAGTACTTC.

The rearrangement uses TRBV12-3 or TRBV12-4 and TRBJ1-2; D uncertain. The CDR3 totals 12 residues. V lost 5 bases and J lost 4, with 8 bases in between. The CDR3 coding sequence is TGTGCCAGCAGTCTTCCGGGCTATGGCTACACCTTC. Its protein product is CASSLPGYGYTF.

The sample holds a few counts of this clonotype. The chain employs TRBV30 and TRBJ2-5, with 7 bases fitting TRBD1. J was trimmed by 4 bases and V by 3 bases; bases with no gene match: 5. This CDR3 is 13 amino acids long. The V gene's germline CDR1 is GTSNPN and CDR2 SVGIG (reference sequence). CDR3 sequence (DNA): TGTGCCTGGAGGACACAGGGGCCAGAGACCCAGTACTTC. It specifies CAWRTQGPETQYF.

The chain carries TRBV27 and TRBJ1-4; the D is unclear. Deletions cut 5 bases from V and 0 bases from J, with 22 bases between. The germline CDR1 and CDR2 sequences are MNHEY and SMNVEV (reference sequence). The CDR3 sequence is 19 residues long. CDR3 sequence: CASSLGQHPNQPTNEKLFF. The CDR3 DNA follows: TGTGCCAGCAGTCTGGGTCAGCATCCAAACCAGCCAACTAATGAAAAACTGTTTTTT.

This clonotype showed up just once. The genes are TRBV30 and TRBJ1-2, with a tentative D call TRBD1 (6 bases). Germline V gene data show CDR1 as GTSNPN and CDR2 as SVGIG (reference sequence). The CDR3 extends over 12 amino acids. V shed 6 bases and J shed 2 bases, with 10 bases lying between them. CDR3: CACSRGNYGYTF. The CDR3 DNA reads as TGTGCCTGTAGCAGGGGAAACTATGGCTACACCTTC. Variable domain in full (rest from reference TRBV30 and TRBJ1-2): SQTIHQWPATLVQPVGSPLSLECTVEGTSNPNLYWYRQAAGRGLQLLFYSVGIGQISSEVPQNLSASRPQDRQFILSSKKLLLSDSGFYLCACSRGNYGYTFGSGTRLTVV.

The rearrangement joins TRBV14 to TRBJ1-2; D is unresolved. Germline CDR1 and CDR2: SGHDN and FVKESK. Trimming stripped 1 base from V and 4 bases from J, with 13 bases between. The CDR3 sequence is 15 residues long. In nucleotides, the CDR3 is TGTGCCAGCAGCCAAGTGGGGAAAGCTGGCTATGGCTACACCTTC. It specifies CASSQVGKAGYGYTF.

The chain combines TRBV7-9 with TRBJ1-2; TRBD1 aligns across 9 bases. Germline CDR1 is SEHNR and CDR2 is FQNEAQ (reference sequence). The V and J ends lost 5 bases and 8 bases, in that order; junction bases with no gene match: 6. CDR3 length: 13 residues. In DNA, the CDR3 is TGTGCCAGCAGCGGGACAGGGAAGAACGGCTACACCTTC. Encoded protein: CASSGTGKNGYTF.

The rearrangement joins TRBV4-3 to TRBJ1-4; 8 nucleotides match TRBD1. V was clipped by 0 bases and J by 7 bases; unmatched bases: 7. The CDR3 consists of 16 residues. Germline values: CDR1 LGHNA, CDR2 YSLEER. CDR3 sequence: CASSQDTGTGAEKLFF. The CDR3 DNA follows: TGCGCCAGCAGCCAAGATACAGGGACAGGAGCTGAAAAACTGTTTTTT.

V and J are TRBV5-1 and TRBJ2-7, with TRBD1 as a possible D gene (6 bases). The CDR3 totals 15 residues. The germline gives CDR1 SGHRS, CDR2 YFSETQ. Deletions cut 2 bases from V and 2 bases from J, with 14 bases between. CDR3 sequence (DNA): TGCGCCAGCAGCTTACAGGGCACGGGGACCTACGAGCAGTACTTC. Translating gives CASSLQGTGTYEQYF.

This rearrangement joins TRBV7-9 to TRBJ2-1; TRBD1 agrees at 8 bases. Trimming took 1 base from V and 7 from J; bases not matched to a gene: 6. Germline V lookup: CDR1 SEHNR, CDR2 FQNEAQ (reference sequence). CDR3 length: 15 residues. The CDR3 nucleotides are TGTGCCAGCAGCTTAGTTGGGACAGGCCCTAATGAGCAGTTCTTC. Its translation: CASSLVGTGPNEQFF.

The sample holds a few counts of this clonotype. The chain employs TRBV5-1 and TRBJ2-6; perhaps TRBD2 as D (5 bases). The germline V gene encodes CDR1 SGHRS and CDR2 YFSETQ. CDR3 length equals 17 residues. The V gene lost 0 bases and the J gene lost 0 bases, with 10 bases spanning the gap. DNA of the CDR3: TGCGCCAGCAGCTTGGCCGACGGACTCTCTGGGGCCAACGTCCTGACTTTC. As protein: CASSLADGLSGANVLTF.

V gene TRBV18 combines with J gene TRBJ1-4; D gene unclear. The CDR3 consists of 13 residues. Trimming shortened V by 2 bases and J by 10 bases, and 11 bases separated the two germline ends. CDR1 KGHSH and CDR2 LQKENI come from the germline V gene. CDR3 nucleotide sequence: TGTGCCAGCTCACCAGAGCGGGAAGGAAAACTGTTTTTT. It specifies CASSPEREGKLFF. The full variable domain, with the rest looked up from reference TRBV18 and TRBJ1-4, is NAGVMQNPRHLVRRRGQEARLRCSPMKGHSHVYWYRQLPEEGLKFMVYLQKENIIDESGMPKERFSAEFPKEGPSILRIQQVVRGDSAAYFCASSPEREGKLFFGSGTQLSVL.

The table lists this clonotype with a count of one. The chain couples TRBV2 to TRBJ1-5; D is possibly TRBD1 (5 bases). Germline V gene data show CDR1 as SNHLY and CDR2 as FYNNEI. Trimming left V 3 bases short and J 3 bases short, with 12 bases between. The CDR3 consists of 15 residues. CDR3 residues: CASSEGTEPNQPQHF. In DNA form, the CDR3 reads TGTGCCAGCAGTGAGGGGACGGAGCCCAATCAGCCCCAGCATTTT.

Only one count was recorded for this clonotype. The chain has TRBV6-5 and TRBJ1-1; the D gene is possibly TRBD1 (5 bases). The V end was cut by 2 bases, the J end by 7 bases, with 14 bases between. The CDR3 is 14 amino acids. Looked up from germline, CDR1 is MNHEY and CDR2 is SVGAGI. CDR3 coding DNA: TGTGCCAGCAGTTACAATGGCAGGGTGGGTGAAGCTTTCTTT. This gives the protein CASSYNGRVGEAFF.

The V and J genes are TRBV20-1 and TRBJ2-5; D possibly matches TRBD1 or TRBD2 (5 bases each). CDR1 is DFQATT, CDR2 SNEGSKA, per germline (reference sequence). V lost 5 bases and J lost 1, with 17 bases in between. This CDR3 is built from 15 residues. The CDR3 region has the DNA TGCAGTGCTGGGGACGGCCTGATTTCCCAAGAGACCCAGTACTTC. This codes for CSAGDGLISQETQYF.

DNA of the CDR3: TGTGCCAGCAGCCAAGAGAGCCTAGGAGGTCCTGAAGCTTTCTTT. It encodes CASSQESLGGPEAFF. V and J are TRBV3-1 and TRBJ1-1; D is undetermined. This CDR3 has 15 residues. The V gene's germline CDR1 is LGHDT and CDR2 YNNKEL (reference sequence). The ends were cut back, 0 bases at V and 6 bases at J, with 14 bases in the middle.

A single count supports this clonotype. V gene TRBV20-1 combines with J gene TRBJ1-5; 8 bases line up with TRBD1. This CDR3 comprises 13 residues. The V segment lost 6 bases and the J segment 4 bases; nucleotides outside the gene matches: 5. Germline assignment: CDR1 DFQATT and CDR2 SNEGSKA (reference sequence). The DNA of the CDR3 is TGCAGTGCGGCTCGACAGGGGAATCAGCCCCAGCATTTT. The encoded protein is CSAARQGNQPQHF.

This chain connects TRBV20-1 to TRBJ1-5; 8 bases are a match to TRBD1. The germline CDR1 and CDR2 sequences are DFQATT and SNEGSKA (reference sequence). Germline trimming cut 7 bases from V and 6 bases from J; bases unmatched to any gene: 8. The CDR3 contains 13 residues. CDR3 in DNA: TGCAGTGTGCGACAGGGGACAAGTCAGCCCCAGCATTTT. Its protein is CSVRQGTSQPQHF.